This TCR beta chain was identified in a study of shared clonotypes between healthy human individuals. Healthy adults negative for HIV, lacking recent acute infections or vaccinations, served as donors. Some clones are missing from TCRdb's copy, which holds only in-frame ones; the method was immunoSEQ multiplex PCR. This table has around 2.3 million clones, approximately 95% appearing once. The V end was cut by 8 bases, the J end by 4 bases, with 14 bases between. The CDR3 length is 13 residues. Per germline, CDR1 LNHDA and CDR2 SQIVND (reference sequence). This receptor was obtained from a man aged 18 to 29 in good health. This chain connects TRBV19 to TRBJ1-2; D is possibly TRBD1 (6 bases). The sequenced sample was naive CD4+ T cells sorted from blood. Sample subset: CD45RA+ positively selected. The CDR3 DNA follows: TGTGCCAGTCGCCGGGACACAGCCTATGGCTACACCTTC. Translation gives CASRRDTAYGYTF. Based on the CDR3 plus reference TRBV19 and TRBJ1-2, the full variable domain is DGGITQSPKYLFRKEGQNVTLSCEQNLNHDAMYWYRQDPGQGLRLIYYSQIVNDFQKGDIAEGYSVSREKKESFPLTVTSAQKNPTAFYLCASRRDTAYGYTFGSGTRLTVV.